Shown below are 15 T cell receptor beta chains from a single sample sequenced in a study of blood T cell repertoires in COVID-19 (dated by TCRdb to 2018 to 2021). Preparation of the library involved the immunoSEQ multiplex PCR assay. In TCRdb, the immuneACCESS table is reduced to in-frame sequences with V and J assigned. These tables do not hold every clone; where another copy was compared, an unresolved V gene accounts for under half, and the others remain unexplained. Counted in this sample were over 150,000 clones; roughly 88% of them appeared once. The leading ten clones occupy less than 8% of the sample. Sequencing was done on a sample of peripheral blood. These receptors came from a man older than 75 with COVID-19, enrolled during active disease.

This clone was observed a few times. J is TRBJ1-4 and V is TRBV27; D remains ambiguous. This CDR3 has 15 amino acids. The V gene's germline CDR1 is MNHEY and CDR2 SMNVEV (reference sequence). Trimming shortened V by 2 bases and J by 4 bases, and 11 bases separated the two germline ends. The CDR3 DNA reads as TGTGCCAGCAGTTTAATGGGCGCGGGTAATGAAAAACTGTTTTTT. Protein product: CASSLMGAGNEKLFF.

This chain connects TRBV7-3 to TRBJ2-1; 10 nucleotides match TRBD2. Per the germline V gene, CDR1 is SGHTA and CDR2 is FQGTGA. The CDR3 runs to 15 residues. V trimming: 4 bases; J trimming: 4 bases; junction bases outside the gene matches: 4. CDR3: CASSSGTSVYNEQFF. The CDR3 DNA reads as TGTGCCAGCAGCTCCGGGACTAGCGTATACAATGAGCAGTTCTTC.

V usage is TRBV20-1 and J usage is TRBJ2-3; no clear D. Trimming cost V 3 bases and J 1 base, with 11 bases left between them. The CDR3 contains 14 residues. Germline V CDR1 and CDR2: DFQATT, SNEGSKA (reference sequence). The CDR3 DNA sequence: TGCAGTGCTAGTACGTCGGCGGGCACAGATACGCAGTATTTT. Its protein is CSASTSAGTDTQYF.

The chain uses TRBV9 and TRBJ1-3; TRBD1 matches at 7 bases. The length of the CDR3 is 13 residues. V was pared by 6 bases and J by 6 bases, with 6 bases of the junction left unmatched. Germline V lookup: CDR1 SGDLS, CDR2 YYNGEE. The CDR3 loop is CASNLQGTNTIYF. The CDR3 bases are TGTGCCAGCAACCTACAGGGGACAAACACCATATATTTT.

The chain has TRBV4-2 and TRBJ2-5; TRBD2 agrees at 7 bases. V lost 0 bases, J lost 5 bases, and 3 bases stayed unmatched. CDR3 length: 14 residues. Germline assignment: CDR1 LGHNA and CDR2 YNFKEQ. CDR3 sequence reads: CASSQEAGRETQYF. In nucleotides, the CDR3 is TGTGCCAGCAGCCAAGAGGCCGGGAGGGAGACCCAGTACTTC.

The V call is TRBV5-6, the J call TRBJ2-6; D is uncertain. This CDR3 region has 16 residues. The V end was cut by 0 bases, the J end by 4 bases, with 11 bases between. The germline V gene encodes CDR1 SGHDT and CDR2 YYEEEE. The CDR3 loop is CASSLDLLRGANVLTF. As DNA, the CDR3 is TGTGCCAGCAGCTTGGATCTCCTGAGGGGGGCCAACGTCCTGACTTTC.

The V gene is TRBV27, the J gene TRBJ1-4; D perhaps matches TRBD1 (5 bases). V was trimmed by 7 bases and J by 3 bases, leaving 12 bases between them. Germline V gene lookup returns CDR1 MNHEY and CDR2 SMNVEV (reference sequence). The CDR3 totals 14 residues. The CDR3 nucleotides are TGTGCCAGCACCTCATGGGGGGCTAATGAAAAACTGTTTTTT. Protein sequence: CASTSWGANEKLFF.

The V gene is TRBV4-3, the J gene TRBJ1-3, with 8 nucleotides matching TRBD1. In germline, CDR1 is LGHNA, CDR2 YSLEER. This CDR3 contains 17 residues. J was trimmed by 2 bases and V by 4 bases; bases with no gene match: 10. The CDR3 nucleotides are TGCGCCAGCAGCCCTCGTGCAGGGGGCAATACTGGAAACACCATATATTTT. Encoded protein: CASSPRAGGNTGNTIYF.

V gene TRBV27 combines with J gene TRBJ1-1; D is ambiguous. The CDR3 is 15 amino acids. V was cut by 5 bases and J by 1 base, with 14 bases left in between. Germline values: CDR1 MNHEY, CDR2 SMNVEV (reference sequence). The CDR3 region has the DNA TGTGCCAGCAGTCCGCATCGAGCCGGGAACACTGAAGCTTTCTTT. Its protein is CASSPHRAGNTEAFF.

The chain employs TRBV7-2 and TRBJ1-1; maybe TRBD1 (6 bases). The CDR3 loop spans 15 amino acids. Germline CDR1 and CDR2: SGHTA and FQGNSA. The V and J ends lost 2 bases and 5 bases respectively, with 15 bases between them. In nucleotides, the CDR3 is TGTGCCAGCAGCTTATTGGGGGCTCCGAGGACTGAAGCTTTCTTT. Its protein product is CASSLLGAPRTEAFF. The whole variable domain, remainder taken from reference TRBV7-2 and TRBJ1-1, is GAGVSQSPSNKVTEKGKDVELRCDPISGHTALYWYRQSLGQGLEFLIYFQGNSAPDKSGLPSDRFSAERTGGSVSTLTIQRTQQEDSAVYLCASSLLGAPRTEAFFGQGTRLTVV.

The V call is TRBV2, the J call TRBJ1-4, with no clear D. V dropped 6 bases and J dropped 8 bases, with 16 bases sitting between them. The length of the CDR3 is 14 residues. Looked up from germline, CDR1 is SNHLY and CDR2 is FYNNEI. DNA for the CDR3: TGTGCCAGCAGACCGGACTGGGAGGAGGAAAAACTGTTTTTT. Protein sequence: CASRPDWEEEKLFF.

The chain employs TRBV3-1 (or the pseudogene TRBV3-2) and TRBJ1-2; the match to TRBD1 covers 7 bases. Looked up from germline, CDR1 is LGHDT and CDR2 is YNNKEL (reference sequence). There are 18 residues in the CDR3. J gave up 3 bases and V 3 bases, and 16 bases lay outside the gene matches. The DNA of the CDR3 is TGTGCCAGCAGCCACTCCTCCCTACAGGGTGGGACAGACTATGGCTACACCTTC. Translating it yields CASSHSSLQGGTDYGYTF.

The chain combines TRBV6-4 with TRBJ2-1; 13 bases match TRBD2. The J segment lost 10 bases and the V segment lost 0 bases, leaving 6 bases of the junction unmatched. Germline-derived CDR1 and CDR2 are MRHNA and SNTAGT. This CDR3 is 16 amino acids long. CDR3 DNA: TGTGCCAGCAGTGACTCGACTAGCGGGGGGTCAGAAGAGCAGTTCTTC. Its protein product is CASSDSTSGGSEEQFF.

The chain recombines TRBV27 with TRBJ1-1, with D perhaps TRBD1 (6 bases). From germline, CDR1 is MNHEY and CDR2 SMNVEV (reference sequence). V was trimmed by 2 bases and J by 8 bases, leaving 18 bases between them. This CDR3 is 15 amino acids long. CDR3: CASSLRTARGVEAFF. CDR3 sequence (DNA): TGTGCCAGCAGTTTAAGGACAGCTAGGGGCGTGGAAGCTTTCTTT.

In its sample, this clone was seen once. The chain is built from TRBV11-2 and TRBJ2-3; D is perhaps TRBD1 (5 bases). V lost 2 bases to trimming and J lost 3 bases, with 6 bases between them. Germline-derived CDR1 and CDR2 are SGHAT and FQNNGV. The CDR3 is 13 amino acids. CDR3 sequence reads: CASSLRTTDTQYF. In DNA form, the CDR3 reads TGTGCCAGCAGCTTAAGGACAACAGATACGCAGTATTTT.